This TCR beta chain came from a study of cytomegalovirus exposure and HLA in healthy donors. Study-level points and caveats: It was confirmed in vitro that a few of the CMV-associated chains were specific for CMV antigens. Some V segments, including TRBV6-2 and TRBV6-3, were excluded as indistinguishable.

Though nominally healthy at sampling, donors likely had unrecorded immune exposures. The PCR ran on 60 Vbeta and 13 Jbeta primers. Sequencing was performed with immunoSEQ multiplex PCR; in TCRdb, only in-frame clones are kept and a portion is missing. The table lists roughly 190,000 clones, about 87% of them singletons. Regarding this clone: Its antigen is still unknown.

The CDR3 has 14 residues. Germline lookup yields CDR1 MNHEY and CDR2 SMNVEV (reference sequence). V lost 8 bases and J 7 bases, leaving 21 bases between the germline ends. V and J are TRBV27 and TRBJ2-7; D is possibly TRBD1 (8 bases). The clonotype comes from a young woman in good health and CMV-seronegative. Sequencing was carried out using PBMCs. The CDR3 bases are TGTGCCAGCGAACCGGCGCACAGGGGGGGAGAGCAGTACTTC. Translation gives CASEPAHRGGEQYF.